The 8 T cell receptor beta chains listed next were all sequenced from one sample in a study of T cells in Graves' hyperthyroidism and ophthalmopathy. TCR beta CDR3 regions were amplified from RNA. HTBI primers were used for first-round RT-PCR of the TCR CDR3. Via MiXCR, TCRdb re-called the multiplex PCR reads, giving one row per CDR3 protein. In the table there are over 650,000 distinct CDR3 sequences, nearly 45% of which are singletons. Sequenced: peripheral blood or thyroid tissue (not recorded which). The receptors come from an adult man with Graves' disease, either hyperthyroidism or ophthalmopathy (not recorded which).

This clonotype was seen once. J is TRBJ1-5 and V is TRBV29-1; maybe TRBD1 (6 bases). Trimming took off 8 bases at V and 0 bases at J, with 11 bases between the two ends. The CDR3 runs 13 residues. Germline CDR1 reads SQVTM; CDR2 reads ANQGSEA. CDR3 nucleotide sequence: TGCAGCCGTGACAGGTATAGCAATCAGCCCCAGCATTTT. Translation: CSRDRYSNQPQHF.

In regard to this clonotype: A read error may explain this, as a much larger clone is one base away. The rearrangement joins TRBV7-9 to TRBJ1-2; TRBD1 is a possible D gene (5 bases). CDR3 length: 14 residues. CDR1 is SEHNR, CDR2 FQNEAQ, per germline (reference sequence). V lost 0 bases and J lost 6, with 11 bases in between. CDR3: CASSLAGLRDGYTF. The CDR3 nucleotides read TGTGCCAGCAGCTTAGCGGGGCTGAGGGATGGCTACACCTTC.

This chain uses TRBV25-1 with TRBJ2-5, with D possibly being TRBD1 (6 bases). The germline CDR1 and CDR2 sequences are MGHDK and SYGVNS. Trimming left V 4 bases short and J 5 bases short, with 17 bases between. The CDR3 is made up of 15 amino acids. CDR3 region: CASSAYTGFGETQYF. For the CDR3, the DNA is TGTGCCAGCAGTGCCTATACAGGGTTTGGCGAGACCCAGTACTTC.

The V and J genes are TRBV15 and TRBJ1-6; D perhaps matches TRBD1 (5 bases). Trimming left V 0 bases short and J 6 bases short, with 9 bases between. Looked up from germline, CDR1 is LNHNV and CDR2 is YYDKDF (reference sequence). This CDR3 contains 15 residues. The CDR3, as DNA: TGTGCCACCAGCAGAGAACGGCAGGGTAATTCACCCCTCCACTTT. Its translation is CATSRERQGNSPLHF.

This clonotype was observed many times. The rearrangement joins TRBV20-1 to TRBJ2-7, with a weak D call TRBD2 (6 bases). V was clipped by 3 bases and J by 0 bases, with 9 bases between them. The germline V gene encodes CDR1 DFQATT and CDR2 SNEGSKA (reference sequence). The CDR3 has 13 amino acids. CDR3 DNA sequence: TGCAGTGCTAGTGTCGGGAGCTCCTACGAGCAGTACTTC. It is translated as CSASVGSSYEQYF.

On this clonotype: It is likely a read error, because the conserved phenylalanine at the end of the CDR3 is missing. The DNA is omitted, as the CDR3 cannot be located on it reliably, and the CDR3 follows TCRdb's listing. This CDR3 is CAISEAGTGVY. The gene calls are TRBV6-1 and TRBJ1-4; the DNA was not used to check the table's D call, TRBD1. The CDR3 numbers 11 amino acids, ends counted. Germline V CDR1 and CDR2: MNHNS, SASEGT.

The rearrangement uses TRBV7-9 and TRBJ1-2, with 7 bases lining up with TRBD1. In germline, CDR1 is SEHNR, CDR2 FQNEAQ (reference sequence). This CDR3 is 14 amino acids long. This chain's CDR3 is CATQPRQGGYGYTF. DNA of the CDR3: TGTGCTACCCAACCCCGACAGGGTGGCTATGGCTACACCTTC.

This clonotype was observed a handful of times. This chain links TRBV29-1 with TRBJ1-2; D might be TRBD1 (6 bases). The CDR3 length is 18 residues. Germline V CDR1 and CDR2: SQVTM, ANQGSEA. V lost 3 bases, J lost 5 bases, and 28 bases lay in between. CDR3 region: CSVDLGTRPSRGMYGYTF. The CDR3 DNA sequence: TGCAGCGTTGACTTAGGAACCAGGCCTAGCAGGGGAATGTATGGCTACACCTTC. The whole variable domain, filled in from reference TRBV29-1 and TRBJ1-2, reads SAVISQKPSRDICQRGTSLTIQCQVDSQVTMMFWYRQQPGQSLTLIATANQGSEATYESGFVIDKFPISRPNLTFSTLTVSNMSPEDSSIYLCSVDLGTRPSRGMYGYTFGSGTRLTVV.